These 25 T cell receptor beta chains share one sample of origin, sequenced in a study of cytomegalovirus exposure and HLA in healthy donors. A multiplex PCR was run with 60 Vbeta primers and 13 Jbeta primers. Data came from immunoSEQ multiplex PCR; TCRdb stores just in-frame clones and leaves some out. Seen here are under 200,000 clones, more than 70% observed once, and the top ten hold under 1.5%. Material for sequencing was PBMCs. These receptors all come from a man aged 55 to 70 in good health and CMV-seronegative.

CDR3 coding DNA: TGTGCCAGCAGTTTTCCCTCCCAGGGGGTTCAGCCCCAGCATTTT. Protein product: CASSFPSQGVQPQHF. The V call is TRBV28, the J call TRBJ1-5; 7 positions match TRBD1. The CDR3 is made up of 15 amino acids. Germline CDR1 MDHEN, CDR2 SYDVKM. V trimming: 3 bases; J trimming: 6 bases; junction bases outside the gene matches: 8.

J is TRBJ2-4 and V is TRBV7-2; 7 bases map to TRBD1. V gave up 5 bases and J gave up 6 bases; unmatched junction bases: 10. Germline CDR1 and CDR2: SGHTA and FQGNSA. The CDR3 contains 15 residues. The CDR3 sequence is CASSPLDRYPNIQYF. In DNA, the CDR3 is TGTGCCAGCAGCCCTCTGGACAGGTACCCAAACATTCAGTACTTC.

The chain recombines TRBV5-4 with TRBJ1-2, with a tentative D call TRBD1 (6 bases). CDR1 SGHNT and CDR2 YYREEE come from the germline V gene (reference sequence). Trimming shortened V by 3 bases and J by 0 bases, and 12 bases separated the two germline ends. This CDR3 contains 15 residues. CDR3 sequence: CASSYRQASNYGYTF. CDR3 nucleotides: TGTGCCAGCAGCTATAGACAGGCCTCTAACTATGGCTACACCTTC.

In the case of this clone: Other DNA sequences in this specimen translate into the identical CDR3. V usage is TRBV10-3 and J usage is TRBJ1-2; 9 bases map to TRBD1. Trimming removed 4 bases from V and 2 bases from J; junction bases left unmatched: 5. The germline gives CDR1 ENHRY, CDR2 SYGVKD. The CDR3 sequence is 15 residues long. In nucleotides, the CDR3 is TGTGCCATCAGTGGTGGACAGGGGTCCAACTATGGCTACACCTTC. Translating gives CAISGGQGSNYGYTF.

The rearrangement uses TRBV18 and TRBJ2-3; 10 bases line up with TRBD2. The V gene end was trimmed by 6 bases and the J gene end by 5 bases; junction bases not matched to a gene: 8. The length of the CDR3 is 15 residues. Germline CDR1 is KGHSH and CDR2 is LQKENI. CDR3 in amino acids: CASSIAGGSGDTQYF. CDR3 bases: TGTGCCAGCTCCATAGCGGGAGGTTCAGGAGATACGCAGTATTTT.

The J gene is TRBJ2-3, the V gene TRBV19, with a tentative D call TRBD2 (6 bases). This CDR3 comprises 15 residues. V lost 7 bases, J lost 2 bases, and 16 bases lay in between. CDR1 is LNHDA and CDR2 is SQIVND in the germline V gene (reference sequence). Here the CDR3 DNA reads TGTGCCAGTATGGAGGGTAGGATCATCACAGATACGCAGTATTTT. Translated: CASMEGRIITDTQYF.

The chain combines TRBV27 with TRBJ2-2, with 7 bases fitting TRBD2. The CDR3 has 16 residues. Germline trimming cut 5 bases from V and 6 bases from J; bases unmatched to any gene: 12. Germline-derived CDR1 and CDR2 are MNHEY and SMNVEV (reference sequence). CDR3 sequence: CASSPSGGSLPGELFF. The CDR3 nucleotides read TGTGCCAGCAGTCCCTCGGGGGGTAGCCTACCCGGGGAGCTGTTTTTT.

V is TRBV6-4 and J is TRBJ2-1, with D possibly TRBD2 on 6 matching bases. CDR3 size: 15 residues. V lost 6 bases and J lost 3, with 15 bases in between. Per the germline V gene, CDR1 is MRHNA and CDR2 is SNTAGT. The CDR3 sequence: CASSREIADYNEQFF. The CDR3 DNA reads as TGTGCCAGCAGCAGAGAAATAGCGGACTACAATGAGCAGTTCTTC.

The chain links TRBV4-1 to TRBJ2-7; the match to TRBD1 covers 8 bases. The CDR3 consists of 15 residues. From germline, CDR1 is MGHRA and CDR2 YSYEKL. V trimming: 5 bases; J trimming: 4 bases; junction bases outside the gene matches: 10. Here the CDR3 DNA reads TGCGCCAGCAGCACAACCGGGACAGGACTTTACGAGCAGTACTTC. Residues: CASSTTGTGLYEQYF.

J is TRBJ2-5 and V is TRBV10-3; 8 bases match TRBD1. The CDR3 extends over 18 amino acids. CDR1 is ENHRY, CDR2 SYGVKD, per germline. Unmatched junction bases numbered 10, after V lost 0 bases and J lost 1 base. CDR3 coding DNA: TGTGCCATCAGTGAGTCGGGAATACAGGGGGAGTTCCAAGAGACCCAGTACTTC. It encodes CAISESGIQGEFQETQYF.

V gene TRBV27 combines with J gene TRBJ1-2; D not certain. CDR3 size: 15 residues. Germline CDR1 MNHEY, CDR2 SMNVEV (reference sequence). With 2 bases removed from V and 4 bases from J, the gap between germline ends came to 14 bases. The CDR3 DNA reads as TGTGCCAGCAGTTTAACCGCAGGAGGGCCCTATGGCTACACCTTC. Its protein product is CASSLTAGGPYGYTF.

The V gene is TRBV28, the J gene TRBJ2-7; possibly TRBD1 for D (5 bases). The CDR3 sequence is 14 residues long. V shed 6 bases and J shed 6 bases, with 18 bases lying between them. Germline assignment: CDR1 MDHEN and CDR2 SYDVKM. The CDR3 loop reads CASRAGQSSREQYF. DNA of the CDR3: TGTGCCAGCAGAGCTGGACAATCTTCGCGCGAGCAGTACTTC.

The V gene is TRBV14, the J gene TRBJ2-2, with D uncertain. Trimming took 10 bases from V and 6 from J, leaving 12 bases between them. Germline-derived CDR1 and CDR2 are SGHDN and FVKESK. This CDR3 is built from 12 residues. The DNA of the CDR3 is TGTGCCACCCGCGGCGTCGCCGGGGAGCTGTTTTTT. The encoded protein is CATRGVAGELFF.

V gene TRBV4-1 combines with J gene TRBJ1-1; D might be TRBD1 (6 bases). CDR1 and CDR2 (germline): MGHRA, YSYEKL. This CDR3 comprises 16 residues. Trimming shortened V by 0 bases and J by 3 bases, and 14 bases separated the two germline ends. The CDR3 protein is CASSQEGARRDTEAFF. The CDR3 DNA is TGCGCCAGCAGCCAAGAGGGGGCGCGAAGGGACACTGAAGCTTTCTTT.

The chain couples TRBV10-2 to TRBJ2-7; TRBD2 aligns across 9 bases. This CDR3 contains 13 residues. V lost 6 bases, J lost 2 bases, and 2 bases stayed unmatched. The germline V gene encodes CDR1 WSHSY and CDR2 SAAADI. CDR3 protein: CASRKREAYEQYF. In DNA form, the CDR3 reads TGCGCCAGCAGGAAGCGGGAGGCCTACGAGCAGTACTTC.

This chain's CDR3 is CATSRDLETQYF. As DNA, the CDR3 is TGTGCCACCAGCAGAGATCTTGAGACCCAGTACTTC. This chain joins TRBV15 and TRBJ2-5; D not certain. This CDR3 has 12 residues. V lost 0 bases to trimming and J lost 5 bases, with 4 bases between them. Germline V gene lookup returns CDR1 LNHNV and CDR2 YYDKDF (reference sequence).

The rearrangement joins TRBV4-2 to TRBJ2-7; TRBD2 aligns across 10 bases. The V gene's germline CDR1 is LGHNA and CDR2 YNFKEQ. V trimming: 0 bases; J trimming: 2 bases; junction bases outside the gene matches: 4. The CDR3 is made up of 16 amino acids. CDR3 sequence (DNA): TGTGCCAGCAGCCAAGATTTAGCGGGGGGTACCTACGAGCAGTACTTC. Protein product: CASSQDLAGGTYEQYF.

V usage is TRBV7-8 and J usage is TRBJ2-5; 11 bases line up with TRBD2. The ends lost 1 base at V and 5 bases at J; junction bases unmatched: 9. This CDR3 has 17 amino acids. Germline CDR1 SGHVS, CDR2 FQNEAQ. CDR3 nucleotides: TGTGCCAGCAGCTTAGGTAGAACTAGCGGGAGCGAGGAGACCCAGTACTTC. Amino acid sequence: CASSLGRTSGSEETQYF.

This sequence joins TRBV2 and TRBJ1-5, with TRBD1 identical over 10 bases. With 5 bases clipped from V and 6 bases from J, the junction kept 4 bases outside the gene matches. Germline V gives CDR1 SNHLY, CDR2 FYNNEI. The CDR3 sequence is 14 residues long. CDR3 nucleotide sequence: TGTGCCAGCAGTCTGACAGGGGGCGGTCAGCCCCAGCATTTT. Translation: CASSLTGGGQPQHF.

The sample holds one count of this clone. The V and J genes are TRBV6-5 and TRBJ1-1, with D possibly being TRBD1 (6 bases). V was clipped by 4 bases and J by 4 bases, with 13 bases between them. CDR3 length: 14 residues. Germline V gives CDR1 MNHEY, CDR2 SVGAGI. In nucleotides, the CDR3 is TGTGCCAGCAGTTCCTTAACAGGGAGCACTGAAGCTTTCTTT. This translates into CASSSLTGSTEAFF.

The chain carries TRBV5-6 and TRBJ2-3; 15 bases line up with TRBD2. The CDR3 extends over 15 amino acids. Germline CDR1 reads SGHDT; CDR2 reads YYEEEE. V was clipped by 4 bases and J by 6 bases; unmatched bases: 3. CDR3 DNA sequence: TGTGCCAGCAGCGGACTAGCGGGGGGGCTTGATACGCAGTATTTT. Amino acids: CASSGLAGGLDTQYF.

This chain uses TRBV4-3 with TRBJ2-7; the D gene is possibly TRBD2 (5 bases). This CDR3 spans 15 amino acids. Germline V CDR1 and CDR2: LGHNA, YSLEER. V was trimmed by 2 bases and J by 4 bases, leaving 15 bases between them. This CDR3 reads CASSQSVLAWYEQYF. In DNA form, the CDR3 reads TGCGCCAGCAGCCAATCGGTCCTAGCCTGGTACGAGCAGTACTTC.

The chain has TRBV15 and TRBJ2-5; the match to TRBD1 covers 8 bases. Trimming took 4 bases from V and 1 from J; bases not matched to a gene: 5. The CDR3 runs to 15 residues. Germline lookup yields CDR1 LNHNV and CDR2 YYDKDF (reference sequence). The CDR3: CATSTDRGSQETQYF. The CDR3 DNA is TGTGCCACCAGCACCGACAGGGGATCCCAAGAGACCCAGTACTTC.

This clone was seen a handful of times. This rearrangement joins TRBV10-3 to TRBJ2-1; 9 bases line up with TRBD1. The J segment lost 8 bases and the V segment lost 6 bases, leaving 8 bases of the junction unmatched. The CDR3 is made up of 14 amino acids. The germline V gene has CDR1 ENHRY and CDR2 SYGVKD. The CDR3 sequence is CAIRIGTGLDEQFF. The CDR3 bases are TGTGCCATCAGAATCGGGACAGGGTTAGATGAGCAGTTCTTC.

V gene TRBV9 combines with J gene TRBJ1-1; D gene unclear. Looked up from germline, CDR1 is SGDLS and CDR2 is YYNGEE. V was shortened by 2 bases and J by 4 bases, with 12 bases between the two germline ends. The CDR3 spans 14 residues. The CDR3 DNA reads TGTGCCAGCAGCGTGGTCAGTGAGGGCACTGAAGCTTTCTTT. Protein sequence: CASSVVSEGTEAFF. The whole variable domain, remainder taken from reference TRBV9 and TRBJ1-1, is DSGVTQTPKHLITATGQRVTLRCSPRSGDLSVYWYQQSLDQGLQFLIQYYNGEERAKGNILERFSAQQFPDLHSELNLSSLELGDSALYFCASSVVSEGTEAFFGQGTRLTVV.